The 18 T cell receptor beta chains in this list originate from one sample, sequenced in a study of OX40 agonist ivuxolimab in advanced cancers. The assay was immunoSEQ multiplex PCR, and TCRdb's table has in-frame clones only and misses some. The sample has roughly 60,000 clones; approximately 84% are singletons. The input for sequencing was CD4+ or CD8+ T cells sorted from blood, taken in a trial of the OX40 agonist ivuxolimab. These receptors originate from an adult with an advanced solid tumor such as melanoma, head and neck, liver or kidney cancer.

V usage is TRBV14 and J usage is TRBJ2-3; the match to TRBD2 covers 11 bases. CDR3 length: 16 amino acids. Germline lookup yields CDR1 SGHDN and CDR2 FVKESK. V was pared by 2 bases and J by 6 bases, with 7 bases of the junction left unmatched. DNA of the CDR3: TGTGCCAGCAGCCAAACCGGGACTAGCGGCATGGATACGCAGTATTTT. Its translation: CASSQTGTSGMDTQYF.

In nucleotides, the CDR3 is TGTGCCAGCAGGACTCATGGGGGGGATACGCAGTATTTT. It specifies CASRTHGGDTQYF. The chain links TRBV27 to TRBJ2-3; TRBD2 is a possible D gene (6 bases). Germline CDR1 and CDR2: MNHEY and SMNVEV (reference sequence). The V end lost 6 bases, the J end lost 6 bases, and 13 bases lay between the germline ends. The CDR3 spans 13 residues.

The chain recombines TRBV5-4 with TRBJ2-7; maybe TRBD1 (6 bases). Per germline, CDR1 SGHNT and CDR2 YYREEE (reference sequence). This CDR3 is 13 amino acids long. With 0 bases removed from V and 6 bases from J, the gap between germline ends came to 10 bases. The CDR3 nucleotides read TGTGCCAGCAGCTTGGACAGGGTAGGCGAGCAGTACTTC. Its translation is CASSLDRVGEQYF.

This chain links TRBV7-8 with TRBJ1-1; TRBD1 is a possible D gene (5 bases). Trimming cost V 4 bases and J 0 bases, with 12 bases left between them. This CDR3 region has 15 residues. The germline gives CDR1 SGHVS, CDR2 FQNEAQ. The chain's CDR3 is CASSYGPGLNTEAFF. DNA of the CDR3: TGTGCCAGCAGCTATGGACCGGGGCTGAACACTGAAGCTTTCTTT.

The V call is TRBV9, the J call TRBJ2-2; D not certain. Trimming stripped 0 bases from V and 0 bases from J, with 6 bases between. Germline loops: CDR1 SGDLS, CDR2 YYNGEE. The CDR3 contains 15 residues. The DNA for the CDR3 is TGTGCCAGCAGCGTAGGTGTAACGAACACCGGGGAGCTGTTTTTT. Its translation: CASSVGVTNTGELFF.

The chain uses TRBV9 and TRBJ2-2; tentatively, D is TRBD1 (5 bases). The CDR3 is 15 residues long. V lost 3 bases and J lost 4, with 13 bases in between. Germline lookup yields CDR1 SGDLS and CDR2 YYNGEE. As DNA, the CDR3 is TGTGCCAGCAGCGACCAGGGTTCGGGCACCGGGGAGCTGTTTTTT. Protein: CASSDQGSGTGELFF.

The V gene is TRBV6-5, the J gene TRBJ2-7; D is unclear. This CDR3 is 13 amino acids long. From germline, CDR1 is MNHEY and CDR2 SVGAGI. V gave up 6 bases and J gave up 9 bases, with 18 bases separating them. For the CDR3, the DNA is TGTGCCAGCAGGCCGGACGACGTAGGCACGCAGTACTTC. Encoded protein: CASRPDDVGTQYF.

The genes are TRBV2 and TRBJ2-5, with TRBD2 matching 12 bases. CDR1 is SNHLY and CDR2 is FYNNEI in the germline V gene. Trimming cost V 5 bases and J 5 bases; bases outside gene matches: 9. This CDR3 has 16 amino acids. This chain's CDR3 is CASSTTSGRTGETQYF. The CDR3 DNA reads TGTGCCAGCAGTACTACTAGCGGGAGGACCGGGGAGACCCAGTACTTC.

A word on this clone: Other DNA sequences from this sample encode an identical CDR3 as well. V is TRBV29-1 and J is TRBJ1-1, with 10 bases fitting TRBD1. The CDR3 has 12 amino acids. Germline CDR1 reads SQVTM; CDR2 reads ANQGSEA. After removal of 6 bases from V and 5 bases from J, the junction contained 3 bases not matched to a gene. CDR3 nucleotides: TGCAGCGTCCGGACAGGGGGAACTGAAGCTTTCTTT. Its translation is CSVRTGGTEAFF.

The rearrangement joins TRBV5-6 to TRBJ2-7, with 9 bases that match TRBD1. The CDR3 contains 14 residues. The junction had 5 bases not matched to a gene; V was cut back by 1 base and J by 6 bases. Germline assignment: CDR1 SGHDT and CDR2 YYEEEE. The CDR3 sequence is CASSLRDRVTEQYF. The DNA of the CDR3 is TGTGCCAGCAGCTTGAGGGACAGGGTGACCGAGCAGTACTTC. Looking up the rest from reference TRBV5-6 and TRBJ2-7 gives the full variable domain: DAGVTQSPTHLIKTRGQQVTLRCSPKSGHDTVSWYQQALGQGPQFIFQYYEEEERQRGNFPDRFSGHQFPNYSSELNVNALLLGDSALYLCASSLRDRVTEQYFGPGTRLTVT.

The V and J genes are TRBV21-1 and TRBJ1-1. TRBV21-1 is tagged as a pseudogene. The CDR3 runs 19 residues. The CDR3, as DNA: TGTGCCAGCAGCAAAGCGCGGCAGGTCACAGGAGGGCTGAACACTGAAGCTTTCTTT. This sequence encodes CASSKARQVTGGLNTEAFF.

The chain combines TRBV11-3 with TRBJ2-3; maybe TRBD2 (7 bases). V dropped 5 bases and J dropped 3 bases, with 15 bases sitting between them. The CDR3 extends over 15 amino acids. The V gene's germline CDR1 is SGHNT and CDR2 YENEEA. CDR3 DNA: TGTGCCAGCAGCCCGGGGGCGGGAGAAACAGATACGCAGTATTTT. Translated: CASSPGAGETDTQYF.

The V and J genes are TRBV6-5 and TRBJ2-1; D possibly corresponds to TRBD2 (7 bases). V shed 6 bases and J shed 2 bases, with 14 bases lying between them. The germline V gene has CDR1 MNHEY and CDR2 SVGAGI. CDR3 size: 15 residues. CDR3 in amino acids: CASRSAGATYNEQFF. The CDR3, as DNA: TGTGCCAGCAGATCCGCGGGGGCTACCTACAATGAGCAGTTCTTC.

The chain links TRBV5-1 to TRBJ2-2; 11 positions match TRBD2. V was pared by 4 bases and J by 5 bases, with 7 bases of the junction left unmatched. Germline CDR1 SGHRS, CDR2 YFSETQ. The CDR3 consists of 16 residues. The CDR3 region has the DNA TGCGCCAGCAGCCAAGGGACTAGCGGAGGGACCGGGGAGCTGTTTTTT. It codes for CASSQGTSGGTGELFF.

The gene calls are TRBV29-1 and TRBJ2-3; no definite D call. The CDR3 sequence is 13 residues long. Germline-derived CDR1 and CDR2 are SQVTM and ANQGSEA. V was clipped by 3 bases and J by 0 bases, with 7 bases between them. The CDR3 sequence is CSVEWGSTDTQYF. The CDR3 DNA is TGCAGCGTTGAGTGGGGTAGCACAGATACGCAGTATTTT.

The V gene is TRBV7-8, the J gene TRBJ1-5, with D possibly being TRBD1 (5 bases). This CDR3 has 13 residues. Germline loops: CDR1 SGHVS, CDR2 FQNEAQ. The ends were cut back, 1 base at V and 11 bases at J, with 12 bases in the middle. CDR3 sequence: CASSLGAGQAQHF. The CDR3 bases are TGTGCCAGCAGCTTAGGGGCAGGGCAAGCCCAGCATTTT.

This chain connects TRBV19 to TRBJ2-4; D is perhaps TRBD1 (6 bases). Germline V lookup: CDR1 LNHDA, CDR2 SQIVND (reference sequence). Deletions cut 7 bases from V and 2 bases from J, with 15 bases between. This CDR3 has 15 residues. The CDR3 sequence is CASTPQGRPKNIQYF. The CDR3 DNA is TGTGCCAGTACCCCACAGGGAAGGCCCAAAAACATTCAGTACTTC.

The rearrangement links TRBV2 to TRBJ1-1; 7 bases are shared with TRBD1. The junction had 2 bases not matched to a gene; V was cut back by 6 bases and J by 1 base. Germline V gene data show CDR1 as SNHLY and CDR2 as FYNNEI. The CDR3 is 13 residues long. CDR3 sequence (DNA): TGTGCCAGCAGAGGGACAGCGAACACTGAAGCTTTCTTT. Residues: CASRGTANTEAFF.